This T cell receptor beta chain was captured by sequencing in a study of T cells after yellow fever vaccination. This clonotype appeared a few times. The antigen is unknown. They built TCR cDNA with 5'RACE template switching, a step that put in a universal primer site and UMIs. TCRdb reprocessed the 5' RACE reads via MiXCR and lists one record per CDR3 protein. The repertoire includes hundreds of thousands of distinct CDR3 sequences, 9% to 15% of them detected once, and about 15% sits in the top ten. CDR1 is DFQATT, CDR2 SNEGSKA, per germline (reference sequence). Trimming shortened V by 6 bases and J by 0 bases, and 14 bases separated the two germline ends. The CDR3 contains 14 residues. General study points: Bulk-population clonotypes that are abundant could appear as contaminants in FACS-sorted repertoires. Peaking faster, on day 5 versus 15, the secondary response was nonetheless weaker. Reappearance after the booster was observed for most primary-vaccination clones (roughly 97% CD4, roughly 90% CD8).

The chain recombines TRBV20-1 with TRBJ1-1; no clear D gene. The source material was PBMCs, sampled on the day of the yellow fever booster vaccination. This receptor was taken from a man younger than 40 who received the YFV17D yellow fever vaccine. The DNA for the CDR3 is TGCAGTGCCAAAACAGCATTCATGAACACTGAAGCTTTCTTT. This gives the protein CSAKTAFMNTEAFF.